This T cell receptor (beta chain) was sequenced in a study of CD8+ T cells in alopecia areata. Overall study findings and caveats: In blood and scalp, many expanded lesional clones persisted during tofacitinib.

Treatment noted: oral pan-JAK inhibitor, 5-10 mg twice daily. The CDR3 runs to 15 residues. CDR1 is KGHSH and CDR2 is LQKENI in the germline V gene. The V and J ends lost 4 bases and 5 bases respectively, with 12 bases between them. As for this clone: No antigen is known for it.

TCR sequencing used cDNA made by reverse transcription of extracted RNA. Data came from immunoSEQ multiplex PCR; TCRdb stores just in-frame clones and leaves some out. The data contain 100,000 to 150,000 clones, over 60% of them singletons. The sequencing used CD4+ T cells sorted from blood, collected at week 4, from a patient treated with tofacitinib. The source is a human donor with alopecia areata. This chain connects TRBV18 to TRBJ1-6; D not certain. CDR3 sequence (DNA): TGTGCCAGCTCACTCGGCTCATTGGATAATTCACCCCTCCACTTT. Its protein product is CASSLGSLDNSPLHF. The entire variable domain, with the rest obtained from reference TRBV18 and TRBJ1-6, is as follows: NAGVMQNPRHLVRRRGQEARLRCSPMKGHSHVYWYRQLPEEGLKFMVYLQKENIIDESGMPKERFSAEFPKEGPSILRIQQVVRGDSAAYFCASSLGSLDNSPLHFGNGTRLTVT.